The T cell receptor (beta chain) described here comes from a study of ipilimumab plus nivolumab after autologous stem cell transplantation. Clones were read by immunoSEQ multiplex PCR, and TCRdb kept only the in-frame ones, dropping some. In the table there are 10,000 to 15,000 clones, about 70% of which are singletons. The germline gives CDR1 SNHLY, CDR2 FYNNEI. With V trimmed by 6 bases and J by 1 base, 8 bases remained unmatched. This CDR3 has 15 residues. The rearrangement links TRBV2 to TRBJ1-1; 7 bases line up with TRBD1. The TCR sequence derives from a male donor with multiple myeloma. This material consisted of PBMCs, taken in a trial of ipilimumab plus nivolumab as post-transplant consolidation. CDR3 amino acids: CASRKSSGGNTEAFF. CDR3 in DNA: TGTGCCAGCAGGAAGAGTTCAGGGGGGAACACTGAAGCTTTCTTT.